This T cell receptor (beta chain) was retrieved from a study of early T cells in non-severe SARS-CoV-2 infection. This clonotype occurred a few times. Unique molecular identifiers were affixed to single, distinct cDNA molecules. TCRdb processed the 5' RACE reads anew with MiXCR; each CDR3 protein has one entry. The table has about 90,000 distinct CDR3 sequences, under 15% seen once. Germline V gene data show CDR1 as SGHRS and CDR2 as YFSETQ. This CDR3 region has 15 residues. Trimming took 5 bases from V and 7 from J; bases not matched to a gene: 12. This chain uses TRBV5-1 with TRBJ2-7; 10 nucleotides agree with TRBD2. Sequenced sample: whole blood. The clonotype comes from an adult who was a healthcare worker with PCR-confirmed SARS-CoV-2 infection or an uninfected control (not recorded which). Written as DNA, the CDR3 is TGCGCCAGCAGTCGGGGGACTAGCGATGTTGGAGAGCAGTACTTC. Translation: CASSRGTSDVGEQYF.